The 3 T cell receptor beta chains listed next were all sequenced from one sample in a study of CD8+ T cells in alopecia areata (dated by TCRdb to 2016 to 2019). The time point label, read with the paper, signifies: less than five weeks on oral tofacitinib. Explained via the paper, the treatment or condition label denotes: oral pan-JAK inhibitor, 5-10 mg twice daily. Libraries were made using the immunoSEQ multiplex PCR assay. For TCR sequencing, RNA was extracted from every sample and reverse transcribed into cDNA to serve as template. In TCRdb, the immuneACCESS table is reduced to in-frame sequences with V and J assigned. These tables do not hold every clone; where another copy was compared, an unresolved V gene accounts for under half, and the others remain unexplained. The sample yields about 190,000 clones; approximately 60% were counted once. The ten largest clones represent around 0.69% of the sample.

The input for sequencing was CD4+ T cells sorted from blood, taken at week 4, from a patient treated with tofacitinib. These receptors originate from a human donor with alopecia areata.

The chain couples TRBV5-1 to TRBJ2-3; 12 nucleotides align to TRBD2. Per germline, CDR1 SGHRS and CDR2 YFSETQ. This CDR3 contains 18 residues. V shed 5 bases, J shed 5 bases, and the junction held 15 bases outside the gene matches. The DNA for the CDR3 is TGCGCCAGCAGTTGGGGGCTAGCGGGAGGGCCGAGTGGAGATACGCAGTATTTT. Translation gives CASSWGLAGGPSGDTQYF.

This sequence joins TRBV29-1 and TRBJ2-2, with unresolved D. The CDR3 runs to 13 residues. The V and J ends lost 6 bases and 4 bases respectively, with 12 bases between them. Germline CDR1 is SQVTM and CDR2 is ANQGSEA. CDR3 residues: CSVVTSGTGELFF. For the CDR3, the DNA is TGCAGCGTCGTAACCTCTGGCACCGGGGAGCTGTTTTTT.

This clone appeared many times. This chain's CDR3 is CASSLEGASGKEQYF. Here the CDR3 DNA reads TGTGCCAGCAGCTTAGAGGGGGCTAGCGGGAAGGAGCAGTACTTC. The V call is TRBV7-9, the J call TRBJ2-7; 9 bases align to TRBD2. J lost 7 bases, V lost 1 base, and 8 bases had no gene match. CDR1 SEHNR and CDR2 FQNEAQ come from the germline V gene (reference sequence). This CDR3 contains 15 residues.